The source of this T cell receptor (beta chain) is a study of T-cell memory formation after mild COVID-19. TCRdb fed the 5' RACE reads into MiXCR, producing one record per CDR3 protein. The table includes roughly 280,000 distinct CDR3 sequences, around 15% detected once. This clonotype has only a few counts. Germline CDR1 and CDR2: SGHVS and FQNEAQ. The ends were cut back, 4 bases at V and 7 bases at J, with 11 bases in the middle. The CDR3 totals 13 residues. The receptor's source is a man aged 18 to 30 who had mild COVID-19 (a few samples of this study predate the infection). Cell type and time point are not known. The J gene is TRBJ2-1, the V gene TRBV7-8; D remains ambiguous. Input material: PBMCs or a T cell subset sorted from them (not recorded which). This chain's CDR3 is CASSSRIRNEQFF. CDR3 sequence (DNA): TGTGCCAGCAGCTCACGGATCCGAAATGAGCAGTTCTTC. Filled out from reference TRBV7-8 and TRBJ2-1, the complete variable domain reads GAGVSQSPRYKVAKRGQDVALRCDPISGHVSLFWYQQALGQGPEFLTYFQNEAQLDKSGLPSDRFFAERPEGSVSTLKIQRTQQEDSAVYLCASSSRIRNEQFFGPGTRLTVL.